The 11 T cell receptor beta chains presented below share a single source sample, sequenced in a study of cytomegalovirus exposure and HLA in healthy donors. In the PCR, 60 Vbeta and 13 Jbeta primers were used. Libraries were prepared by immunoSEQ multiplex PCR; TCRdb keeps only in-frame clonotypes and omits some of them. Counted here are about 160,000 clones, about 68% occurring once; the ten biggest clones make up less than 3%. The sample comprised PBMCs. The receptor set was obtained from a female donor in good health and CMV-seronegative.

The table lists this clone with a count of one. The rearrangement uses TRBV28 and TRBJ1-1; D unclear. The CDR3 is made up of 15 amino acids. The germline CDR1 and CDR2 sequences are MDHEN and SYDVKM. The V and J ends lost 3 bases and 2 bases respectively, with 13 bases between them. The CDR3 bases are TGTGCCAGCAGTTTTTCTCTTAGCGGAAACACTGAAGCTTTCTTT. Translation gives CASSFSLSGNTEAFF.

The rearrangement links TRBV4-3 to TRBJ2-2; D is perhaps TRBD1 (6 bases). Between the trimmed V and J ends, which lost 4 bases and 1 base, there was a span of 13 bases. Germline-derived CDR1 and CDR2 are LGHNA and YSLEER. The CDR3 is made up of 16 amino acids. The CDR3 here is CASSLLTGENTGELFF. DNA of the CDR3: TGCGCCAGCAGCCTCCTGACAGGCGAGAACACCGGGGAGCTGTTTTTT.

CDR3 in DNA: TGCAGCGTGCTCACATACTATGGCTACACCTTC. Protein: CSVLTYYGYTF. V gene TRBV29-1 combines with J gene TRBJ1-2; D gene uncertain. Germline loops: CDR1 SQVTM, CDR2 ANQGSEA. The CDR3 sequence is 11 residues long. The germline V and J ends were trimmed by 6 bases and 3 bases, with 8 bases remaining between them.

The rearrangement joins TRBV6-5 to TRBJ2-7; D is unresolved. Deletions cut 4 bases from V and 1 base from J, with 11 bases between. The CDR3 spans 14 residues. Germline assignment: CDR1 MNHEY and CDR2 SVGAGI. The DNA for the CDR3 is TGTGCCAGCAGTTCTTACTACGGGTCCTACGAGCAGTACTTC. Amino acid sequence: CASSSYYGSYEQYF.

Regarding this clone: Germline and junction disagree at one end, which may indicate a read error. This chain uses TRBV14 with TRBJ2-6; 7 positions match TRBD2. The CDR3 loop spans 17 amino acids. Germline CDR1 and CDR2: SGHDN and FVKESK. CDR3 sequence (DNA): TGTGCCAGCAGCCAACCCCTCGGGGGGAGTGGGGCCAACGGCCTGACTTTC. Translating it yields CASSQPLGGSGANGLTF.

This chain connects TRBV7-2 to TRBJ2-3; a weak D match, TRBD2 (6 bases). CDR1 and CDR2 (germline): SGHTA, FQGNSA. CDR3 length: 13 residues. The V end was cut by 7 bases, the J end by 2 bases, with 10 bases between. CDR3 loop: CASTRDFTDTQYF. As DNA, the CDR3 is TGTGCCAGCACAAGGGACTTCACAGATACGCAGTATTTT.

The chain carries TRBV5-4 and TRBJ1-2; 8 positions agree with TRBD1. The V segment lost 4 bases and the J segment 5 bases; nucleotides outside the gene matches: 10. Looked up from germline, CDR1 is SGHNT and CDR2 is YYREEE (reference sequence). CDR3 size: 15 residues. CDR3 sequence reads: CASSLGQGRVYGYTF. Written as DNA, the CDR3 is TGTGCCAGCAGCCTCGGACAGGGAAGGGTGTATGGCTACACCTTC.

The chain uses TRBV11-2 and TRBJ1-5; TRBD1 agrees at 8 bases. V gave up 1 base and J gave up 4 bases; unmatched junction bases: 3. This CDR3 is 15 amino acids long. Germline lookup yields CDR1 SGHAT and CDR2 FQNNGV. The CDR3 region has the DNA TGTGCCAGCAGCTTAGTAGGACAGGGAAATCAGCCCCAGCATTTT. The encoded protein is CASSLVGQGNQPQHF.

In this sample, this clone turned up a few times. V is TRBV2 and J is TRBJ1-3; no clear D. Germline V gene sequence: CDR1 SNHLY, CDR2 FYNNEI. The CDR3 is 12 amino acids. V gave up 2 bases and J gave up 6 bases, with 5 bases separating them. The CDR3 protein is CASSEPENTIYF. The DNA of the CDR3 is TGTGCCAGCAGTGAACCAGAAAACACCATATATTTT.

The CDR3 DNA sequence: TGTGCCAGCTCTGGGGGCATAAGCTCTGGGGCCAACGTCCTGACTTTC. This codes for CASSGGISSGANVLTF. The V and J genes are TRBV28 and TRBJ2-6, with D tentatively TRBD1 (6 bases). The V and J ends lost 8 bases and 0 bases respectively, with 14 bases between them. The CDR3 covers 16 residues. Germline lookup yields CDR1 MDHEN and CDR2 SYDVKM.

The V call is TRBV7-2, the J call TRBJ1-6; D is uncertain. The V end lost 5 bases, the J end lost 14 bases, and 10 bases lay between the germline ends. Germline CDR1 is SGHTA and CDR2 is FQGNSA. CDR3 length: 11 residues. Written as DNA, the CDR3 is TGTGCCAGCAGCCTGGCGGCAACCCTCCACTTT. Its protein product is CASSLAATLHF.